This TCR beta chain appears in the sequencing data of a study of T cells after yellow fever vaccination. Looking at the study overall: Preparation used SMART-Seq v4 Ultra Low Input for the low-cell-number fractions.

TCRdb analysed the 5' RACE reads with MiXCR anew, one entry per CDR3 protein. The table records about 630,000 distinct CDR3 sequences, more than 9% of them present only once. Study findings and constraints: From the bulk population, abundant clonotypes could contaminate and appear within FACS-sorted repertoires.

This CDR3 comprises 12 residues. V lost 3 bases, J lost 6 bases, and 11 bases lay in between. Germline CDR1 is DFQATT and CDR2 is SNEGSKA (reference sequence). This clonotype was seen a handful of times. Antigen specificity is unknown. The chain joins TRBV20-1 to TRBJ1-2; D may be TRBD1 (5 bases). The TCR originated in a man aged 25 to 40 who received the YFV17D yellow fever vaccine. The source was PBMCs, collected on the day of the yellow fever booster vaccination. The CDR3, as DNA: TGCAGTGCTAGTCTCGACAGTAATGGCTACACCTTC. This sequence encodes CSASLDSNGYTF.